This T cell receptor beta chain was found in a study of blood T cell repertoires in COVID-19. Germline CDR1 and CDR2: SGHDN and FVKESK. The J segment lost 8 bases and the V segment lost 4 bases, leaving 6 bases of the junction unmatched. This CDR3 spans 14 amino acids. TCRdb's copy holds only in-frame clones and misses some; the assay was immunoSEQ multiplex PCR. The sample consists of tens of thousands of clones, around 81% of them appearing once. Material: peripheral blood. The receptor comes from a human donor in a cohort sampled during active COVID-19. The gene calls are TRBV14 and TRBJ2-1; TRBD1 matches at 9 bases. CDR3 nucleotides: TGTGCCAGCAGCCCCCGGGACAGGGTTCATGAGCAGTTCTTC. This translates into CASSPRDRVHEQFF.